Given below is one T cell receptor beta chain in context. The antigen is undetermined. A second PCR of 7 to 11 cycles used a sample-barcoded 5' primer and a J-beta primer mix. MiXCR was run by TCRdb on the 5' RACE reads, yielding one entry per CDR3 protein. Seen here are roughly 1,800,000 distinct CDR3 sequences, approximately 50% observed once, and the top ten hold approximately 2.1%. The sample originates from a study of blood T cells in healthy people across ages. Findings of the study overall: A strong correlation was found between TCR beta diversity and the percentage of naive T cells. More naive CD4+ cells and higher diversity were found in long-lived than in aged donors. TCR beta diversity per million T cells fell roughly linearly with age.

CDR3 length: 12 residues. Between the trimmed V and J ends, which lost 3 bases and 3 bases, there was a span of 6 bases. Germline V gene sequence: CDR1 SGHVS, CDR2 FQNEAQ. Isolating PBMCs gave at least 7 million of these cells per sample. The sample taken for sequencing was blood. The chain has TRBV7-8 and TRBJ2-7; D is undetermined. The receptor was derived from a woman between 40 and 55 years old in good health. CDR3 in DNA: TGTGCCAGCAGCTTCGACCTCTACGAGCAGTACTTC. Protein sequence: CASSFDLYEQYF.